The 28 T cell receptor beta chains given below trace back to one sample, sequenced in a study of blood T cell repertoires in COVID-19. Profiling relied on immunoSEQ multiplex PCR, and the TCRdb table lists in-frame clones only, not all of them. The table has around 300,000 clones, roughly 87% seen once. The source material was peripheral blood. Source of these receptors: a man younger than 30 with active or convalescent COVID-19.

This rearrangement joins TRBV7-2 to TRBJ2-2; perhaps TRBD2 as D (6 bases). V gave up 4 bases and J gave up 3 bases, with 12 bases separating them. The CDR3 runs to 15 residues. CDR1 and CDR2 (germline): SGHTA, FQGNSA. The CDR3 DNA sequence: TGTGCCAGCAGCTCGGCGGGGTTTGACACCGGGGAGCTGTTTTTT. Translation gives CASSSAGFDTGELFF.

The J gene is TRBJ1-6, the V gene TRBV2, with D maybe TRBD1 (5 bases). Trimming removed 8 bases at V and 9 bases at J, with 17 bases between. There are 14 residues in the CDR3. The germline CDR1 and CDR2 sequences are SNHLY and FYNNEI. CDR3 residues: CASLAGLGSSPLHF. The CDR3 DNA is TGTGCCAGCCTTGCGGGGCTGGGTAGTTCACCCCTCCACTTT.

This chain links TRBV11-2 with TRBJ2-3; the D is unclear. Germline CDR1 reads SGHAT; CDR2 reads FQNNGV. The germline V and J ends were trimmed by 3 bases and 15 bases, with 10 bases remaining between them. This CDR3 spans 10 amino acids. The CDR3 DNA sequence: TGTGCCAGCAGCTTCAAGCGACCATATTTT. It yields the protein CASSFKRPYF.

This chain uses TRBV6-5 with TRBJ1-5; 10 nucleotides match TRBD1. Germline V CDR1 and CDR2: MNHEY, SVGAGI. V lost 6 bases to trimming and J lost 3 bases; unmatched junction nucleotides: 5. CDR3 length: 15 amino acids. CDR3 loop: CASRSGTGVNQPQHF. The CDR3 bases are TGTGCCAGCAGATCCGGGACAGGGGTCAATCAGCCCCAGCATTTT.

The rearrangement links TRBV5-6 to TRBJ2-1, with D possibly matching TRBD1 (5 bases). The CDR3 is 15 amino acids. Trimming cost V 2 bases and J 4 bases, with 13 bases left between them. Germline V gene sequence: CDR1 SGHDT, CDR2 YYEEEE. The CDR3 DNA reads TGTGCCAGCAGCTTCGACGCTCAGGGATACAATGAGCAGTTCTTC. Its protein product is CASSFDAQGYNEQFF. The full variable domain, its missing parts supplied by reference TRBV5-6 and TRBJ2-1, is DAGVTQSPTHLIKTRGQQVTLRCSPKSGHDTVSWYQQALGQGPQFIFQYYEEEERQRGNFPDRFSGHQFPNYSSELNVNALLLGDSALYLCASSFDAQGYNEQFFGPGTRLTVL.

The gene calls are TRBV4-3 and TRBJ1-2; 7 bases fit TRBD1. CDR1 and CDR2 from the germline V gene are LGHNA and YSLEER. Trimming cost V 4 bases and J 0 bases; bases outside gene matches: 2. This CDR3 region has 14 residues. As DNA, the CDR3 is TGCGCCAGCAGCCCGGGACAGCCTAACTATGGCTACACCTTC. Its protein is CASSPGQPNYGYTF.

The CDR3 is CATSLTGNTEAFF. The CDR3 coding sequence is TGTGCCACCAGCTTGACAGGGAACACTGAAGCTTTCTTT. V gene TRBV15 combines with J gene TRBJ1-1, with TRBD1 as a possible D gene (6 bases). The CDR3 runs to 13 residues. Trimming shortened V by 5 bases and J by 1 base, and 8 bases separated the two germline ends. The germline V gene has CDR1 LNHNV and CDR2 YYDKDF (reference sequence). The full variable domain, completed using reference TRBV15 and TRBJ1-1, is DAMVIQNPRYQVTQFGKPVTLSCSQTLNHNVMYWYQQKSSQAPKLLFHYYDKDFNNEADTPDNFQSRRPNTSFCFLDIRSPGLGDTAMYLCATSLTGNTEAFFGQGTRLTVV.

The table lists this clone with a count of one. The genes are TRBV11-2 and TRBJ1-4; 9 bases are shared with TRBD1. From germline, CDR1 is SGHAT and CDR2 FQNNGV. The CDR3 is 15 amino acids. With 5 bases clipped from V and 3 bases from J, the junction kept 4 bases outside the gene matches. This CDR3 reads CASSPRQGANEKLFF. The CDR3 nucleotides read TGTGCCAGCAGCCCCCGACAGGGGGCTAATGAAAAACTGTTTTTT.

The chain carries TRBV20-1 and TRBJ2-6; D might be TRBD2 (6 bases). This CDR3 region has 17 residues. V shed 3 bases and J shed 0 bases, with 15 bases lying between them. Germline loops: CDR1 DFQATT, CDR2 SNEGSKA (reference sequence). The CDR3 DNA reads as TGCAGTGCTAGTTTTGGGGACTCAAGCTCTGGGGCCAACGTCCTGACTTTC. This encodes CSASFGDSSSGANVLTF.

The chain employs TRBV7-9 and TRBJ2-1; a weak D match, TRBD1 (6 bases). V was shortened by 4 bases and J by 1 base, with 11 bases between the two germline ends. The germline gives CDR1 SEHNR, CDR2 FQNEAQ (reference sequence). The CDR3 covers 15 residues. The CDR3 bases are TGTGCCAGCAGCTCGGGGACATCATCCTACAATGAGCAGTTCTTC. This encodes CASSSGTSSYNEQFF. The full variable domain, its missing parts supplied by reference TRBV7-9 and TRBJ2-1, is DTGVSQNPRHKITKRGQNVTFRCDPISEHNRLYWYRQTLGQGPEFLTYFQNEAQLEKSRLLSDRFSAERPKGSFSTLEIQRTEQGDSAMYLCASSSGTSSYNEQFFGPGTRLTVL.

The chain combines TRBV14 with TRBJ2-5; TRBD2 agrees at 13 bases. Trimming cost V 0 bases and J 5 bases; bases outside gene matches: 15. Germline V CDR1 and CDR2: SGHDN, FVKESK. The CDR3 is 20 residues long. In nucleotides, the CDR3 is TGTGCCAGCAGCCAAGACCCTTTTACTAGCGGGGGGGCCTTCGTGGAGACCCAGTACTTC. Encoded protein: CASSQDPFTSGGAFVETQYF. The complete variable domain, with remaining parts taken from reference TRBV14 and TRBJ2-5, reads EAGVTQFPSHSVIEKGQTVTLRCDPISGHDNLYWYRRVMGKEIKFLLHFVKESKQDESGMPNNRFLAERTGGTYSTLKVQPAELEDSGVYFCASSQDPFTSGGAFVETQYFGPGTRLLVL.

The chain recombines TRBV18 with TRBJ1-6; D is uncertain. Looked up from germline, CDR1 is KGHSH and CDR2 is LQKENI. This CDR3 is 13 amino acids long. Trimming removed 5 bases at V and 11 bases at J, with 13 bases between. In DNA form, the CDR3 reads TGTGCCAGCTCATCCGATGCGGTCGCACCCCTCCACTTT. Amino acid sequence: CASSSDAVAPLHF. The full variable domain, rest sourced from reference TRBV18 and TRBJ1-6, is NAGVMQNPRHLVRRRGQEARLRCSPMKGHSHVYWYRQLPEEGLKFMVYLQKENIIDESGMPKERFSAEFPKEGPSILRIQQVVRGDSAAYFCASSSDAVAPLHFGNGTRLTVT.

The chain employs TRBV6-2 or TRBV6-3 and TRBJ2-3; D is unclear. Germline CDR1 reads MNHEY; CDR2 reads SVGEGT. The germline V and J ends were trimmed by 6 bases and 3 bases, with 10 bases remaining between them. The CDR3 has 13 residues. CDR3 DNA sequence: TGTGCCAGCAGCCGAGCCGAAACAGATACGCAGTATTTT. Its protein is CASSRAETDTQYF.

The chain joins TRBV7-9 to TRBJ2-7; TRBD2 matches at 7 bases. V trimming: 5 bases; J trimming: 5 bases; junction bases outside the gene matches: 12. CDR3 size: 15 residues. CDR1 and CDR2 (germline): SEHNR, FQNEAQ (reference sequence). The CDR3 sequence is CASSPRGGRAHEQYF. In nucleotides, the CDR3 is TGTGCCAGCAGCCCCCGTGGTGGGAGGGCCCACGAGCAGTACTTC.

V and J are TRBV10-3 and TRBJ2-7; TRBD2 matches at 8 bases. Trimming at V came to 0 bases and at J to 2 bases, leaving 9 bases not matched to a gene. Germline loops: CDR1 ENHRY, CDR2 SYGVKD. The CDR3 contains 17 residues. For the CDR3, the DNA is TGTGCCATCAGTGAGTCGGAGGGCACTAGCGGCCCCTACGAGCAGTACTTC. It codes for CAISESEGTSGPYEQYF.

The V and J genes are TRBV2 and TRBJ2-7; TRBD1 matches 7 bases. This CDR3 contains 14 residues. V was clipped by 6 bases and J by 5 bases; unmatched bases: 10. The V gene's germline CDR1 is SNHLY and CDR2 FYNNEI. CDR3 region: CASRALTGSDEQYF. Written as DNA, the CDR3 is TGTGCCAGCAGGGCTCTGACAGGGTCGGACGAGCAGTACTTC.

The rearrangement joins TRBV7-9 to TRBJ2-3, with no clear D. CDR1 is SEHNR, CDR2 FQNEAQ, per germline (reference sequence). V lost 6 bases, J lost 5 bases, and 12 bases lay in between. The CDR3 sequence is 13 residues long. The CDR3 spells CASRLGTGDTQYF. DNA for the CDR3: TGTGCCAGCAGACTGGGTACGGGAGATACGCAGTATTTT.

The chain carries TRBV24-1 and TRBJ1-2; a possible D gene is TRBD1 (6 bases). Deletions cut 6 bases from V and 5 bases from J, with 15 bases between. The CDR3 sequence is 14 residues long. The germline gives CDR1 KGHDR, CDR2 SFDVKD. The CDR3, as DNA: TGTGCCACCAGTTGTGCGGGGGCAGGGTATGGCTACACCTTC. This sequence encodes CATSCAGAGYGYTF.

The V and J genes are TRBV2 and TRBJ1-4; 7 nucleotides line up with TRBD1. From germline, CDR1 is SNHLY and CDR2 FYNNEI. V trimming: 5 bases; J trimming: 0 bases; junction bases outside the gene matches: 6. The CDR3 runs to 16 residues. For the CDR3, the DNA is TGTGCCAGCAGTCAGGGACAGTTTCCAACTAATGAAAAACTGTTTTTT. Translation: CASSQGQFPTNEKLFF. Using reference TRBV2 and TRBJ1-4 for the parts outside the CDR3, the full variable domain is EPEVTQTPSHQVTQMGQEVILRCVPISNHLYFYWYRQILGQKVEFLVSFYNNEISEKSEIFDDQFSVERPDGSNFTLKIRSTKLEDSAMYFCASSQGQFPTNEKLFFGSGTQLSVL.

The rearrangement uses TRBV4-3 and TRBJ2-7; 9 nucleotides match TRBD1. Germline values: CDR1 LGHNA, CDR2 YSLEER. The CDR3 covers 14 residues. J was trimmed by 5 bases and V by 3 bases; bases with no gene match: 5. The CDR3 reads CASSQGQGPHEQYF. In nucleotides, the CDR3 is TGCGCCAGCAGCCAGGGACAGGGCCCCCACGAGCAGTACTTC.

The chain couples TRBV6-1 to TRBJ1-6; TRBD1 matches 8 bases. Trimming at V came to 1 base and at J to 5 bases, leaving 7 bases not matched to a gene. The length of the CDR3 is 17 residues. Per the germline V gene, CDR1 is MNHNS and CDR2 is SASEGT. CDR3 sequence: CASSEGQGAWDNSPLHF. CDR3 bases: TGTGCCAGCAGTGAAGGGCAGGGGGCCTGGGATAATTCACCCCTCCACTTT.

The chain combines TRBV4-1 with TRBJ1-5; D ambiguous. Trimming left V 0 bases short and J 0 bases short, with 6 bases between. Germline V gene data show CDR1 as MGHRA and CDR2 as YSYEKL. This CDR3 has 15 amino acids. CDR3 sequence: CASSQERGSNQPQHF. In DNA, the CDR3 is TGCGCCAGCAGCCAAGAACGGGGTAGCAATCAGCCCCAGCATTTT.

The V gene is TRBV2, the J gene TRBJ1-1; D unresolved. Between the trimmed V and J ends, which lost 0 bases and 11 bases, there was a span of 10 bases. Germline V gene data show CDR1 as SNHLY and CDR2 as FYNNEI. This CDR3 contains 12 residues. The CDR3 DNA reads TGTGCCAGCAGTGAAGCCCGGGGATTTGCTTTCTTT. This encodes CASSEARGFAFF.

The rearrangement links TRBV10-3 to TRBJ1-1; D is unresolved. Per the germline V gene, CDR1 is ENHRY and CDR2 is SYGVKD. Trimming removed 0 bases at V and 4 bases at J, with 15 bases between. This CDR3 has 16 residues. The CDR3 spells CAISESTRGWGTEAFF. The CDR3, as DNA: TGTGCCATCAGTGAGTCGACCCGCGGGTGGGGCACTGAAGCTTTCTTT.

The chain recombines TRBV9 with TRBJ1-2; D is possibly TRBD1 (6 bases). This CDR3 has 15 amino acids. V was clipped by 0 bases and J by 4 bases, with 13 bases between them. Per germline, CDR1 SGDLS and CDR2 YYNGEE. The chain's CDR3 is CASSVAGGAAYGYTF. CDR3 DNA: TGTGCCAGCAGCGTAGCCGGGGGGGCGGCCTATGGCTACACCTTC.

This rearrangement joins TRBV12-3 or TRBV12-4 to TRBJ2-7, with D maybe TRBD1 (6 bases). CDR3 length: 13 amino acids. Deletions cut 6 bases from V and 5 bases from J, with 14 bases between. The CDR3 loop reads CASSPPQGHEQYF. CDR3 in DNA: TGTGCCAGCAGCCCCCCACAGGGCCACGAGCAGTACTTC.

The rearrangement links TRBV5-1 to TRBJ2-7; 10 nucleotides agree with TRBD1. V lost 4 bases to trimming and J lost 1 base; unmatched junction nucleotides: 8. CDR3 length: 16 amino acids. CDR1 SGHRS and CDR2 YFSETQ come from the germline V gene. CDR3 protein: CASSPTTGGGSYEQYF. The CDR3 region has the DNA TGCGCCAGCAGCCCGACGACAGGGGGCGGGTCCTACGAGCAGTACTTC.

This chain connects TRBV15 to TRBJ1-1; 7 positions agree with TRBD1. CDR3 size: 15 residues. Germline V gene lookup returns CDR1 LNHNV and CDR2 YYDKDF (reference sequence). Germline trimming cut 3 bases from V and 0 bases from J; bases unmatched to any gene: 4. The CDR3 nucleotides are TGTGCCACCAGCAGCCGGACAGGCGTGAACACTGAAGCTTTCTTT. Translating gives CATSSRTGVNTEAFF.